This is a list of T cell receptor beta chains from one sample in a study of blood T cell repertoires in COVID-19. The table came from immunoSEQ multiplex PCR; TCRdb's copy has only in-frame clones and leaves some out. The table has around 250,000 clones, 86% seen once. The material sequenced was PBMCs or T cells enriched from blood (not recorded which). The source is a woman in her fifties or sixties who had recovered from COVID-19. The CDR3 runs from the conserved cysteine through the conserved F or W. The D gene is left open where the match is weak. Clone size appears in some rows only: once, few, many, or a class for an expanded clone.

clone_size	j_call	d_call	v_call	cdr3_aa	cdr3_nt
-	TRBJ2-1	TRBD2	TRBV28	CASSPGLAGAQGEQFF	TGTGCCAGCAGTCCGGGACTAGCGGGAGCTCAGGGTGAGCAGTTCTTC
-	TRBJ1-6	TRBD1	TRBV28	CASRPQTGVGNSPLHF	TGTGCCAGCAGGCCACAGACAGGGGTTGGTAATTCACCCCTCCACTTT
-	TRBJ1-1	-	TRBV6-5	CASSYRGLNTEAFF	TGTGCCAGCAGTTACAGGGGATTGAACACTGAAGCTTTCTTT
-	TRBJ2-3	TRBD1	TRBV7-9	CASSFADRGLLTDTQYF	TGTGCCAGCAGTTTTGCGGACAGGGGCTTACTCACAGATACGCAGTATTTT
-	TRBJ1-5	TRBD1	TRBV19	CASRSRQGANQPQHF	TGTGCCAGTAGATCCCGACAGGGCGCAAATCAGCCCCAGCATTTT
-	TRBJ2-1	-	TRBV6-2/TRBV6-3	CASSYGSTAYNEQFF	TGTGCCAGCAGTTACGGGTCGACAGCGTACAATGAGCAGTTCTTC
-	TRBJ2-7	TRBD2	TRBV7-2	CASSLGLGLAVSYEQYF	TGTGCCAGCAGCTTAGGATTAGGTCTAGCGGTCTCCTACGAGCAGTACTTC
-	TRBJ1-1	-	TRBV12-5	CASGLNVRDGGLAFF	TGTGCTAGTGGTTTGAATGTACGCGACGGCGGGTTGGCTTTCTTT
-	TRBJ1-6	-	TRBV30	CAWETGSSPLHF	TGTGCCTGGGAAACAGGGAGCTCACCCCTCCACTTT
once	TRBJ2-3	TRBD2	TRBV11-3	CASSLGLAGDTQYF	TGTGCCAGCAGCTTAGGACTAGCGGGGGATACGCAGTATTTT
few	TRBJ1-6	-	TRBV28	CASTVSGGYNSPLHF	TGTGCCAGCACCGTATCCGGGGGATATAATTCACCCCTCCACTTT
-	TRBJ2-7	TRBD2	TRBV27	CASSKAGVHEQYF	TGTGCCAGCAGTAAGGCGGGAGTTCACGAGCAGTACTTC
-	TRBJ2-2	TRBD2	TRBV19	CASRGLAANTGELFF	TGTGCCAGTAGAGGACTAGCGGCGAACACCGGGGAGCTGTTTTTT
once	TRBJ2-3	TRBD2	TRBV7-9	CASSFGLAEFTDTQYF	TGTGCCAGCAGCTTCGGACTAGCGGAGTTCACAGATACGCAGTATTTT
-	TRBJ1-1	-	TRBV10-3	CAISEEKAGNTEAFF	TGTGCCATCAGTGAGGAGAAGGCAGGGAACACTGAAGCTTTCTTT
few	TRBJ1-2	TRBD1	TRBV11-3	CASSFRDRGGYTF	TGTGCCAGCAGCTTCCGGGACAGGGGTGGCTACACCTTC
-	TRBJ1-2	TRBD1	TRBV7-2	CASSLMGQAGGYGYTF	TGTGCCAGCAGCTTAATGGGACAGGCCGGGGGCTATGGCTACACCTTC
-	TRBJ2-7	TRBD2	TRBV5-1	CASSRGGTYEQYF	TGCGCCAGCAGCAGGGGAGGGACCTACGAGCAGTACTTC
-	TRBJ1-2	-	TRBV19	CASSIEGKLGYTF	TGTGCCAGTAGTATAGAGGGCAAATTGGGCTACACCTTC
few	TRBJ2-1	TRBD2	TRBV9	CASSVTSGPPGSYNEQFF	TGTGCCAGCAGCGTGACTAGCGGGCCTCCGGGCTCCTACAATGAGCAGTTCTTC
-	TRBJ1-2	-	TRBV18	CASSPTSGIRYGYTF	TGTGCCAGCTCACCAACATCAGGAATTCGATATGGCTACACCTTC
-	TRBJ2-7	TRBD2	TRBV3-1/TRBV3-2	CASSQVGRLAGYSYEQYF	TGTGCCAGCAGCCAAGTTGGACGACTAGCGGGATACTCCTACGAGCAGTACTTC
-	TRBJ1-1	TRBD1	TRBV5-1	CASSPDREYMNTEAFF	TGCGCCAGCAGCCCGGACAGGGAGTACATGAACACTGAAGCTTTCTTT
-	TRBJ2-3	TRBD1	TRBV9	CASSPGTGGWTDTQYF	TGTGCCAGCAGCCCGGGGACAGGGGGCTGGACAGATACGCAGTATTTT
few	TRBJ1-1	-	TRBV19	CASSLAGNTEAFF	TGTGCCAGTAGCCTAGCAGGGAACACTGAAGCTTTCTTT
-	TRBJ2-2	-	TRBV12-3/TRBV12-4	CASSSLNTGELFF	TGTGCCAGCAGTTCTCTTAACACCGGGGAGCTGTTTTTT
-	TRBJ1-5	-	TRBV18	CASSPGGGTNQPQHF	TGTGCCAGCTCACCAGGGGGGGGCACAAATCAGCCCCAGCATTTT
-	TRBJ2-6	-	TRBV28	CASSFSGANVLTF	TGTGCCAGCAGCTTCTCTGGGGCCAACGTCCTGACTTTC
-	TRBJ2-6	-	TRBV28	CASSFGSSGANVLTF	TGTGCCAGCAGTTTTGGCAGCTCTGGGGCCAACGTCCTGACTTTC
once	TRBJ1-6	TRBD1	TRBV5-6	CASSVDRGRDNSPLHF	TGTGCCAGCAGCGTAGACAGGGGGCGCGATAATTCACCCCTCCACTTT
few	TRBJ1-6	-	TRBV2	CASKGQGTNSPLHF	TGTGCCAGCAAAGGGCAGGGCACTAATTCACCCCTCCACTTT
once	TRBJ1-2	-	TRBV5-5	CASSGDYYGYTF	TGTGCCAGCAGCGGGGACTACTATGGCTACACCTTC
-	TRBJ1-4	-	TRBV7-8	CASSPQRVTGISTNEKLFF	TGTGCCAGCAGCCCCCAGAGGGTGACAGGAATCTCAACTAATGAAAAACTGTTTTTT
-	TRBJ2-1	-	TRBV18	CATSFGVTSYNEQFF	TGTGCCACCTCTTTTGGAGTAACTTCCTACAATGAGCAGTTCTTC
-	TRBJ1-6	-	TRBV28	CASSPPGNRALGTLHF	TGTGCCAGCAGCCCCCCCGGGAACAGGGCCCTTGGTACCCTCCACTTT
-	TRBJ2-7	-	TRBV7-2	CASSHEEGQRLFHEQYF	TGTGCCAGCAGCCACGAGGAGGGACAGAGGTTATTCCACGAGCAGTACTTC
-	TRBJ2-7	-	TRBV28	CASSFWTPSYEQYF	TGTGCCAGCAGTTTTTGGACACCCTCCTACGAGCAGTACTTC
-	TRBJ2-1	TRBD2	TRBV7-6	CASAGGSYNEQFF	TGTGCCAGCGCGGGAGGGTCGTACAATGAGCAGTTCTTC
-	TRBJ2-7	-	TRBV7-9	CASSPSLETKRGEQYF	TGTGCCAGCAGCCCAAGCCTAGAAACCAAAAGGGGCGAGCAGTACTTC
-	TRBJ1-2	TRBD1	TRBV6-5	CASGDRDYGYTF	TGTGCCAGCGGAGACAGGGACTATGGCTACACCTTC
few	TRBJ1-1	-	TRBV6-4	CASSSREGKAFF	TGTGCCAGCAGTTCCAGGGAGGGAAAAGCTTTCTTT
-	TRBJ2-7	TRBD1	TRBV19	CASSRPGQGIYEQYF	TGTGCCAGTAGTAGACCGGGACAGGGGATCTACGAGCAGTACTTC
-	TRBJ2-1	-	TRBV4-3	CASSLRGHNEQFF	TGCGCCAGCAGCTTAAGAGGGCACAATGAGCAGTTCTTC
-	TRBJ2-4	TRBD2	TRBV7-2	CASSPGGSGSGIQYF	TGTGCCAGCAGCCCCGGTGGTAGCGGGAGTGGCATTCAGTACTTC
-	TRBJ1-2	-	TRBV2	CASTVNRANYGYTF	TGTGCCAGCACAGTTAACAGAGCTAACTATGGCTACACCTTC
-	TRBJ2-7	-	TRBV6-2/TRBV6-3	CASSYSGGLREQYF	TGTGCCAGCAGTTACTCTGGCGGGCTACGCGAGCAGTACTTC
-	TRBJ2-1	TRBD2	TRBV18	CASSQKPGTTSYNEQFF	TGTGCCAGCTCGCAAAAACCCGGGACTACCTCCTACAATGAGCAGTTCTTC
-	TRBJ2-7	TRBD1	TRBV4-1	CASSPRRTGQDSSYEQYF	TGCGCCAGCAGCCCCCGACGTACGGGACAGGATTCCTCCTACGAGCAGTACTTC
-	TRBJ2-2	TRBD1	TRBV29-1	CSARADRGNTGELFF	TGCAGCGCCCGAGCGGACAGGGGAAACACCGGGGAGCTGTTTTTT
-	TRBJ2-5	TRBD2	TRBV5-1	CASSLGSGGAEETQYF	TGCGCCAGCAGCTTGGGTAGCGGGGGGGCTGAGGAGACCCAGTACTTC
once	TRBJ2-2	TRBD2	TRBV6-4	CASTRLAGDTGELFF	TGTGCCAGCACTCGACTAGCGGGAGACACCGGGGAGCTGTTTTTT
-	TRBJ2-7	-	TRBV28	CASSLRTVSYEQYF	TGTGCCAGCAGTTTGCGGACAGTATCCTACGAGCAGTACTTC
once	TRBJ1-4	TRBD1	TRBV28	CASPGQVPEKLFF	TGTGCCAGCCCAGGACAGGTCCCCGAAAAACTGTTTTTT
-	TRBJ2-7	TRBD1	TRBV7-2	CASSSGQLSYEQYF	TGTGCCAGCAGCTCGGGACAGCTCTCCTACGAGCAGTACTTC
-	TRBJ2-2	-	TRBV7-2	CASSLALTGELFF	TGTGCCAGCAGCTTAGCCCTCACCGGGGAGCTGTTTTTT
-	TRBJ2-2	TRBD2	TRBV5-1	CASSLAAGSNTGELFF	TGCGCCAGCAGCTTGGCAGCGGGATCGAACACCGGGGAGCTGTTTTTT
-	TRBJ2-5	-	TRBV6-5	CASTSRVTRQETQYF	TGTGCCAGCACCTCCAGGGTCACCAGGCAGGAGACCCAGTACTTC
-	TRBJ2-5	-	TRBV20-1	CSASPGLEETQYF	TGCAGTGCTAGTCCGGGACTGGAAGAGACCCAGTACTTC
-	TRBJ2-4	-	TRBV5-6	CASSFSLNIQYF	TGTGCCAGCAGCTTTTCACTAAACATTCAGTACTTC
once	TRBJ1-5	TRBD1	TRBV7-9	CASSIGDRDHQPQHF	TGTGCCAGCAGCATTGGGGACAGGGACCATCAGCCCCAGCATTTT